These 6 T cell receptor beta chains were all obtained from the same sample, sequenced in a study of T cell responses to AZD1222 COVID-19 vaccine. Some clones are missing from TCRdb's copy, which holds only in-frame ones; the method was immunoSEQ multiplex PCR. This table has roughly 110,000 clones, around nine tenths appearing once. The sequences come from peripheral blood, collected 28 days after the second AZD1222 dose. The receptors come from an adult who received the AZD1222 COVID-19 vaccine.

The chain combines TRBV6-5 with TRBJ1-5, with D hard to call. Trimming stripped 0 bases from V and 2 bases from J, with 8 bases between. Germline assignment: CDR1 MNHEY and CDR2 SVGAGI. This CDR3 contains 15 residues. CDR3 amino acids: CASSYSGVGNQPQHF. The DNA for the CDR3 is TGTGCCAGCAGTTACTCTGGTGTGGGCAATCAGCCCCAGCATTTT.

The V and J genes are TRBV28 and TRBJ1-4; no definite D call. Germline values: CDR1 MDHEN, CDR2 SYDVKM. The ends were cut back, 4 bases at V and 8 bases at J, with 14 bases in the middle. This CDR3 has 14 amino acids. CDR3 sequence reads: CASSSPTEEEKLFF. CDR3 nucleotides: TGTGCCAGCAGTTCCCCGACGGAGGAGGAAAAACTGTTTTTT.

The J gene is TRBJ2-7, the V gene TRBV6-5; D tentatively fits TRBD1 or TRBD2 (5 bases each). In germline, CDR1 is MNHEY, CDR2 SVGAGI. V lost 8 bases and J 4 bases, leaving 12 bases between the germline ends. The CDR3 has 12 residues. The CDR3 DNA sequence: TGTGCCAGCCGGGGACCGCTTTACGAGCAGTACTTC. This gives the protein CASRGPLYEQYF.

This sequence joins TRBV6-2 or TRBV6-3 and TRBJ1-1; no clear D gene. Trimming removed 2 bases at V and 2 bases at J, with 12 bases between. This CDR3 is 15 amino acids long. Germline lookup yields CDR1 MNHEY and CDR2 SVGEGT. CDR3 region: CASSYPRSGNTEAFF. Here the CDR3 DNA reads TGTGCCAGCAGTTACCCACGATCCGGTAACACTGAAGCTTTCTTT.

This clone came up a few times. CDR3 residues: CASSLGGLAGGLGDTQYF. The CDR3 DNA is TGTGCCAGCAGCTTAGGAGGACTAGCGGGGGGGCTTGGAGATACGCAGTATTTT. The chain carries TRBV11-2 and TRBJ2-3, with 15 nucleotides matching TRBD2. Germline CDR1 reads SGHAT; CDR2 reads FQNNGV. Unmatched junction bases numbered 7, after V lost 1 base and J lost 5 bases. The CDR3 extends over 18 amino acids.

The count of this clone is one. The genes are TRBV11-1 and TRBJ2-7; D is uncertain. The germline V gene encodes CDR1 SGHAT and CDR2 FQDESV (reference sequence). This CDR3 has 13 amino acids. Trimming cost V 2 bases and J 6 bases, with 11 bases left between them. The CDR3 reads CASSLIGPGEQYF. The CDR3 DNA is TGTGCCAGCAGCTTAATAGGGCCGGGCGAGCAGTACTTC.